What follows describes a single T cell receptor beta chain. What it binds is not known. Clones were read by immunoSEQ multiplex PCR, and TCRdb kept only the in-frame ones, dropping some. The sample lists more than 65,000 clones, just over 90% seen once, with under 0.35% in the top ten. This CDR3 is built from 16 residues. The V and J ends lost 10 bases and 2 bases, in that order; junction bases with no gene match: 9. Per the germline V gene, CDR1 is LNHDA and CDR2 is SQIVND (reference sequence). These data come from a study of OX40 agonist ivuxolimab in advanced cancers. General observations from the study: Researchers did not establish what antigens the expanded peripheral T cells target. Doses of 0.1 to 3.0 mg/kg were accompanied by clonal expansion of CD4+ and CD8+ blood T cells by week 6. On average, a greater number of expanded clones characterised CD8+ T cells relative to CD4+.

The clonotype was recovered from an adult with an advanced solid tumor such as melanoma, head and neck, liver or kidney cancer. This specimen was CD4+ or CD8+ T cells sorted from blood, taken in a trial of the OX40 agonist ivuxolimab. The V gene is TRBV19, the J gene TRBJ1-5; TRBD1 matches 12 bases. The CDR3: CATSGQGARGNQPQHF. The DNA for the CDR3 is TGTGCCACCTCGGGACAGGGGGCGCGGGGCAATCAGCCCCAGCATTTT.